This passage covers 30 T cell receptor beta chains from one sample sequenced in a study of cytomegalovirus exposure and HLA in healthy donors. The data were produced by immunoSEQ multiplex PCR, yet TCRdb's version contains in-frame clones alone and is incomplete. The sample lists over 70,000 clones, around 94% occurring once. The sample was PBMCs. The receptor set was obtained from a woman younger than 35 in good health and CMV-seronegative.

The chain recombines TRBV7-9 with TRBJ2-2, with a possible D match to TRBD2 (5 bases). V was trimmed by 8 bases and J by 4 bases, leaving 11 bases between them. Germline V lookup: CDR1 SEHNR, CDR2 FQNEAQ (reference sequence). The CDR3 totals 13 residues. CDR3 region: CASGNEGTGELFF. The CDR3 DNA reads as TGTGCCAGCGGGAATGAGGGCACCGGGGAGCTGTTTTTT. Complete variable domain (other parts from reference TRBV7-9 and TRBJ2-2): DTGVSQNPRHKITKRGQNVTFRCDPISEHNRLYWYRQTLGQGPEFLTYFQNEAQLEKSRLLSDRFSAERPKGSFSTLEIQRTEQGDSAMYLCASGNEGTGELFFGEGSRLTVL.

The chain is built from TRBV25-1 and TRBJ2-2, with 8 nucleotides matching TRBD1. Germline V gives CDR1 MGHDK, CDR2 SYGVNS. This CDR3 has 13 residues. V shed 6 bases, J shed 5 bases, and the junction held 2 bases outside the gene matches. CDR3 nucleotides: TGTGCCAGCAGGGACAGGGTAACCGGGGAGCTGTTTTTT. It yields the protein CASRDRVTGELFF.

The gene calls are TRBV20-1 and TRBJ2-7; D is ambiguous. Trimming cost V 6 bases and J 0 bases, with 6 bases left between them. The V gene's germline CDR1 is DFQATT and CDR2 SNEGSKA (reference sequence). The CDR3 consists of 11 residues. The CDR3 nucleotides are TGCAGTGCCGACAACTCCTACGAGCAGTACTTC. Protein: CSADNSYEQYF.

The CDR3 is CASSAGENTIYF. The CDR3 nucleotides are TGTGCCAGCAGCGCGGGGGAGAACACCATATATTTT. The V gene is TRBV9, the J gene TRBJ1-3; tentative D call: TRBD1 (5 bases). This CDR3 region has 12 residues. CDR1 and CDR2 (germline): SGDLS, YYNGEE. V was cut by 3 bases and J by 7 bases, with 8 bases left in between.

The J gene is TRBJ2-4, the V gene TRBV7-2; 9 positions match TRBD2. CDR3 size: 15 residues. The germline gives CDR1 SGHTA, CDR2 FQGNSA. V trimming: 3 bases; J trimming: 7 bases; junction bases outside the gene matches: 7. CDR3 bases: TGTGCCAGCAGCTTTATTTCCGCGGGGGGGAACATTCAGTACTTC. Protein product: CASSFISAGGNIQYF.

The V gene is TRBV19, the J gene TRBJ1-6; 8 nucleotides line up with TRBD1. With 6 bases clipped from V and 8 bases from J, the junction kept 0 bases outside the gene matches. CDR3 size: 12 residues. Germline lookup yields CDR1 LNHDA and CDR2 SQIVND (reference sequence). CDR3 sequence (DNA): TGTGCCAGTAGACAGGGGGATTCACCCCTCCACTTT. Translated: CASRQGDSPLHF.

V is TRBV5-4 and J is TRBJ1-6; TRBD1 agrees at 9 bases. The ends lost 4 bases at V and 7 bases at J; junction bases unmatched: 6. This CDR3 has 15 residues. The germline V gene has CDR1 SGHNT and CDR2 YYREEE (reference sequence). The CDR3 loop reads CASSGGTGWNSPLHF. CDR3 in DNA: TGTGCCAGCAGCGGAGGGACAGGGTGGAATTCACCCCTCCACTTT.

The chain joins TRBV27 to TRBJ2-3; maybe TRBD2 (7 bases). Trimming took 3 bases from V and 3 from J, leaving 13 bases between them. Germline-derived CDR1 and CDR2 are MNHEY and SMNVEV (reference sequence). CDR3 length: 15 amino acids. CDR3 nucleotide sequence: TGTGCCAGCAGTTTCTCGGGGGGCCGTACAGATACGCAGTATTTT. This sequence encodes CASSFSGGRTDTQYF.

The rearrangement links TRBV2 to TRBJ2-5; perhaps TRBD2 as D (5 bases). The CDR3 sequence is 12 residues long. Germline CDR1 and CDR2: SNHLY and FYNNEI. V was pared by 6 bases and J by 2 bases, with 7 bases between. CDR3 nucleotides: TGTGCCAGCAGCAGGACTCAAGAGACCCAGTACTTC. Its protein is CASSRTQETQYF.

The chain is built from TRBV11-2 and TRBJ1-2, with D possibly matching TRBD1 (6 bases). V gave up 4 bases and J gave up 8 bases, with 23 bases separating them. The CDR3 is 16 residues long. CDR1 and CDR2 (germline): SGHAT, FQNNGV. CDR3 nucleotide sequence: TGTGCCAGCAGCTCCGGCGGGGAGGGGGGGGCGAGAGGCTACACCTTC. It encodes CASSSGGEGGARGYTF. Filled out from reference TRBV11-2 and TRBJ1-2, the complete variable domain reads EAGVAQSPRYKIIEKRQSVAFWCNPISGHATLYWYQQILGQGPKLLIQFQNNGVVDDSQLPKDRFSAERLKGVDSTLKIQPAKLEDSAVYLCASSSGGEGGARGYTFGSGTRLTVV.

J is TRBJ1-6 and V is TRBV6-5, with D possibly matching TRBD1 (5 bases). The germline V gene encodes CDR1 MNHEY and CDR2 SVGAGI. The CDR3 sequence is 14 residues long. Trimming took off 6 bases at V and 8 bases at J, with 14 bases between the two ends. The CDR3 sequence is CASRSTASYSPLHF. CDR3 DNA sequence: TGTGCCAGCAGATCGACAGCAAGCTATTCACCCCTCCACTTT.

This chain joins TRBV21-1 and TRBJ2-5; TRBD1 reflects the table's D call only, with no check against the DNA. TRBV21-1 is a known pseudogene. This CDR3 spans 13 amino acids. The CDR3 region has the DNA TGTGCCAGCAGCAAGGGACAGGGAGAGACCCAGTACTTC. Its protein is CASSKGQGETQYF.

V gene TRBV27 combines with J gene TRBJ1-1; 9 bases map to TRBD1. V trimming: 3 bases; J trimming: 1 base; junction bases outside the gene matches: 9. The CDR3 is made up of 17 amino acids. The germline CDR1 and CDR2 sequences are MNHEY and SMNVEV (reference sequence). Written as DNA, the CDR3 is TGTGCCAGCAGTTTCACTCCCGCGACAGGGGGGAACACTGAAGCTTTCTTT. This sequence encodes CASSFTPATGGNTEAFF.

The chain recombines TRBV6-5 with TRBJ2-1; no clear D. Trimming shortened V by 0 bases and J by 4 bases, and 13 bases separated the two germline ends. In germline, CDR1 is MNHEY, CDR2 SVGAGI. This CDR3 is built from 16 residues. The CDR3 protein is CASSYSPGERYNEQFF. The CDR3, as DNA: TGTGCCAGCAGTTACTCCCCGGGTGAAAGGTACAATGAGCAGTTCTTC.

The chain employs TRBV7-2 and TRBJ2-2; D possibly corresponds to TRBD2 (5 bases). The CDR3 loop spans 15 amino acids. Germline V gene lookup returns CDR1 SGHTA and CDR2 FQGNSA. Between the trimmed V and J ends, which lost 1 base and 0 bases, there was a span of 6 bases. CDR3 coding DNA: TGTGCCAGCAGCTTAGGGCGGGCGAACACCGGGGAGCTGTTTTTT. Amino acid sequence: CASSLGRANTGELFF.

This clone has only a few counts. This rearrangement joins TRBV10-3 to TRBJ2-1; D unresolved. V was cut by 0 bases and J by 6 bases, with 9 bases left in between. Looked up from germline, CDR1 is ENHRY and CDR2 is SYGVKD. The CDR3 is made up of 14 amino acids. This chain's CDR3 is CAISESTNRNEQFF. CDR3 nucleotide sequence: TGTGCCATCAGTGAGTCGACAAACCGCAATGAGCAGTTCTTC.

This chain joins TRBV11-2 and TRBJ1-2, with a tentative D call TRBD1 (5 bases). V lost 5 bases to trimming and J lost 1 base, with 11 bases between them. Germline V gene sequence: CDR1 SGHAT, CDR2 FQNNGV. The CDR3 totals 14 residues. The DNA of the CDR3 is TGTGCCAGCAGCACCCCGCAGGGTAACTATGGCTACACCTTC. Translated: CASSTPQGNYGYTF.

This clone was counted a single time. The V and J genes are TRBV5-1 and TRBJ2-5; D might be TRBD2 (6 bases). Germline-derived CDR1 and CDR2 are SGHRS and YFSETQ. The CDR3 is made up of 14 amino acids. Trimming took off 4 bases at V and 5 bases at J, with 15 bases between the two ends. This CDR3 is CASSVGGIWETQYF. The CDR3 coding sequence is TGCGCCAGCAGCGTCGGGGGAATCTGGGAGACCCAGTACTTC.

This clone is a singleton in its sample. The chain links TRBV29-1 to TRBJ2-1; perhaps TRBD1 as D (7 bases). The CDR3 has 14 amino acids. The germline V gene has CDR1 SQVTM and CDR2 ANQGSEA. V was clipped by 1 base and J by 8 bases, with 15 bases between them. The CDR3 nucleotides are TGCAGCGTTGAAGTAGTGCAGGGGGGACATGAGCAGTTCTTC. Protein sequence: CSVEVVQGGHEQFF.

The gene calls are TRBV4-1 and TRBJ2-5, with 13 positions matching TRBD2. The CDR3 loop spans 17 amino acids. Per the germline V gene, CDR1 is MGHRA and CDR2 is YSYEKL. With 2 bases clipped from V and 2 bases from J, the junction kept 5 bases outside the gene matches. The CDR3 spells CASSQSPTSGGQETQYF. CDR3 DNA sequence: TGCGCCAGCAGCCAAAGCCCGACTAGCGGGGGGCAAGAGACCCAGTACTTC.

CDR3 loop: CASSQGWQVSSYEQYF. The CDR3 nucleotides are TGCGCCAGCAGCCAAGGCTGGCAGGTGAGCTCCTACGAGCAGTACTTC. The V call is TRBV4-1, the J call TRBJ2-7; D not certain. From germline, CDR1 is MGHRA and CDR2 YSYEKL. V lost 1 base to trimming and J lost 0 bases, with 13 bases between them. The CDR3 loop spans 16 amino acids.

This chain links TRBV5-1 with TRBJ2-2, with TRBD2 as a possible D gene (6 bases). Germline V gene data show CDR1 as SGHRS and CDR2 as YFSETQ. Trimming shortened V by 4 bases and J by 5 bases, and 15 bases separated the two germline ends. This CDR3 has 15 residues. The CDR3 DNA reads TGCGCCAGCAGCCCCTGGGACTCCTCGACCGGGGAGCTGTTTTTT. Amino acid sequence: CASSPWDSSTGELFF.

About this clone: This CDR3 is also generated by other DNA sequences in the sample. V is TRBV18 and J is TRBJ2-7, with 9 nucleotides matching TRBD1. Per the germline V gene, CDR1 is KGHSH and CDR2 is LQKENI. The CDR3 contains 14 residues. The V gene end was trimmed by 3 bases and the J gene end by 2 bases; junction bases not matched to a gene: 2. This CDR3 is CASSPGTGTYEQYF. For the CDR3, the DNA is TGTGCCAGCTCACCCGGGACAGGGACCTACGAGCAGTACTTC.

The chain recombines TRBV19 with TRBJ2-6, with TRBD1 as a possible D gene (5 bases). Trimming stripped 6 bases from V and 4 bases from J, with 16 bases between. CDR3 length: 16 residues. Germline V gene sequence: CDR1 LNHDA, CDR2 SQIVND (reference sequence). The CDR3 bases are TGTGCCAGTAGGATCTTAGGGGAAGGAGGGGCCAACGTCCTGACTTTC. Amino acids: CASRILGEGGANVLTF.

CDR3 DNA: TGTGCCAGCACCCCCATTGGGGGGGGGCACCAAGAGACCCAGTACTTC. Encoded protein: CASTPIGGGHQETQYF. The chain has TRBV28 and TRBJ2-5; possibly TRBD2 for D (7 bases). Germline CDR1 reads MDHEN; CDR2 reads SYDVKM. The V end was cut by 7 bases, the J end by 0 bases, with 18 bases between. The CDR3 spans 16 residues.

The gene calls are TRBV18 and TRBJ2-5; 7 bases map to TRBD2. The germline V gene encodes CDR1 KGHSH and CDR2 LQKENI. The CDR3 has 15 residues. The ends lost 3 bases at V and 1 base at J; junction bases unmatched: 5. This CDR3 reads CASSPQRDRQETQYF. In DNA, the CDR3 is TGTGCCAGCTCACCCCAGCGGGACCGCCAAGAGACCCAGTACTTC.

The chain joins TRBV27 to TRBJ2-7; TRBD2 agrees at 10 bases. Germline V CDR1 and CDR2: MNHEY, SMNVEV (reference sequence). The CDR3 loop spans 15 amino acids. Germline trimming cut 1 base from V and 2 bases from J; bases unmatched to any gene: 2. This CDR3 is CASSLLAGGPYEQYF. CDR3 sequence (DNA): TGTGCCAGCAGTTTATTAGCGGGGGGACCCTACGAGCAGTACTTC.

The genes are TRBV9 and TRBJ2-7; 7 nucleotides agree with TRBD1. V shed 4 bases and J 0 bases; nucleotides not matched to a gene: 10. The CDR3 consists of 16 residues. CDR1 and CDR2 (germline): SGDLS, YYNGEE. The CDR3 sequence is CASSPQTGTLSYEQYF. CDR3 nucleotides: TGTGCCAGCAGCCCTCAGACAGGGACCCTCTCCTACGAGCAGTACTTC. Full variable domain (missing parts from reference TRBV9 and TRBJ2-7): DSGVTQTPKHLITATGQRVTLRCSPRSGDLSVYWYQQSLDQGLQFLIQYYNGEERAKGNILERFSAQQFPDLHSELNLSSLELGDSALYFCASSPQTGTLSYEQYFGPGTRLTVT.

This chain uses TRBV12-1 with TRBJ1-2; the table calls TRBD1, which could not be checked here. TRBV12-1 is described as a pseudogene. The CDR3 is 11 residues long. Written as DNA, the CDR3 is TGTGCCAGCAGCTTTCAGGGCGGCTACACCTTC. This encodes CASSFQGGYTF.

This clone was seen only once. One end of the junction varies from germline; a read error may be responsible. J is TRBJ2-6 and V is TRBV7-9; 8 nucleotides match TRBD1. The CDR3 spans 13 residues. Per germline, CDR1 SEHNR and CDR2 FQNEAQ (reference sequence). CDR3 loop: CASSLGSSGQVFF. The CDR3, as DNA: TGTGCCAGCAGCTTAGGGTCCTCGGGACAGGTCTTTTTC.